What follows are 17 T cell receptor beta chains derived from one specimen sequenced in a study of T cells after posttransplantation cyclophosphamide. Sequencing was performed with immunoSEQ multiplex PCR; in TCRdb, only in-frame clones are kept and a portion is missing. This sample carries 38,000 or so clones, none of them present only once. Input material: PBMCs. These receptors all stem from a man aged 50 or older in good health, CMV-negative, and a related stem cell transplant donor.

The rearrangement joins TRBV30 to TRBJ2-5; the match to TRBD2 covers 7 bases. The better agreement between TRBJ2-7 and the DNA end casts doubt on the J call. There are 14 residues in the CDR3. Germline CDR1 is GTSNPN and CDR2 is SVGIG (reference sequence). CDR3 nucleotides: TGTGCCTGGAGAACGTGGGGGGGGAGCTACGAGCAGTACTTC. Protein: CAWRTWGGSYEQYF.

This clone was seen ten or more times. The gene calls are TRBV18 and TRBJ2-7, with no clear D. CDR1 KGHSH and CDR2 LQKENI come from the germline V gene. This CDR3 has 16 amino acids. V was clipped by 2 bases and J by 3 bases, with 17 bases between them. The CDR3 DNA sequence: TGTGCCAGCTCACCAGTTTCTCCACAGTCCGGCTACGAGCAGTACTTC. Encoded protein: CASSPVSPQSGYEQYF.

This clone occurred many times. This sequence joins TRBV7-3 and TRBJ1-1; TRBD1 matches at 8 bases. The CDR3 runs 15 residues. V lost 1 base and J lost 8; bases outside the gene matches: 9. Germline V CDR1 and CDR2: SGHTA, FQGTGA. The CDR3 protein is CASSLSSGGFEEAFF. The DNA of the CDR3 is TGTGCCAGCAGCTTAAGTTCAGGGGGCTTCGAGGAAGCTTTCTTT. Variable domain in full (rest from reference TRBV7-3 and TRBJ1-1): GAGVSQTPSNKVTEKGKYVELRCDPISGHTALYWYRQSLGQGPEFLIYFQGTGAADDSGLPNDRFFAVRPEGSVSTLKIQRTERGDSAVYLCASSLSSGGFEEAFFGQGTRLTVV.

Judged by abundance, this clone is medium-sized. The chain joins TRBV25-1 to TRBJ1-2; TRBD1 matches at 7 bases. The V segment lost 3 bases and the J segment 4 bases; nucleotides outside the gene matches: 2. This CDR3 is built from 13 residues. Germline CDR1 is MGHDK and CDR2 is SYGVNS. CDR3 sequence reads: CASSDRGFYGYTF. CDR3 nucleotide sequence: TGTGCCAGCAGTGACAGGGGGTTCTATGGCTACACCTTC.

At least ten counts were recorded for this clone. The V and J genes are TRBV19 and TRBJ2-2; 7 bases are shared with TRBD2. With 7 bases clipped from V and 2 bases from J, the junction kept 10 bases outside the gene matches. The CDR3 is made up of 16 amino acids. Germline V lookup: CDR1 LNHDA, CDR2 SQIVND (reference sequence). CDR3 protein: CASTRVPGGNTGELFF. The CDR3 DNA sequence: TGTGCCAGTACCCGAGTCCCGGGAGGAAACACCGGGGAGCTGTTTTTT.

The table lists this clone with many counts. This CDR3 reads CASSPGTVPEAFF. The CDR3 DNA follows: TGTGCCAGCAGCCCCGGGACAGTCCCTGAAGCTTTCTTT. This chain connects TRBV7-9 to TRBJ1-1, with 7 bases matching TRBD1. The CDR3 is made up of 13 amino acids. Germline V gene sequence: CDR1 SEHNR, CDR2 FQNEAQ (reference sequence). With 5 bases clipped from V and 6 bases from J, the junction kept 6 bases outside the gene matches.

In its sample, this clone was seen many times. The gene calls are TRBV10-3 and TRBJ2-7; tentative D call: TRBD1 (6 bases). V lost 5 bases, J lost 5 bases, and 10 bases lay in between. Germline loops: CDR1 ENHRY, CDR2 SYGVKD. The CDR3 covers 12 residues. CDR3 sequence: CAISLTGNEQYF. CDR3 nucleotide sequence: TGTGCCATCAGTTTGACAGGAAACGAGCAGTACTTC.

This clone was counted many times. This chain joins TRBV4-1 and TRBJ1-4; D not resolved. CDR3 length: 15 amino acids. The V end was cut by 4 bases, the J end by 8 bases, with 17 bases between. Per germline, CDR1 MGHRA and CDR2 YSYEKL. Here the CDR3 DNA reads TGCGCCAGCAGCCTGGGCCCCTCGAGGGCCGAAAAACTGTTTTTT. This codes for CASSLGPSRAEKLFF.

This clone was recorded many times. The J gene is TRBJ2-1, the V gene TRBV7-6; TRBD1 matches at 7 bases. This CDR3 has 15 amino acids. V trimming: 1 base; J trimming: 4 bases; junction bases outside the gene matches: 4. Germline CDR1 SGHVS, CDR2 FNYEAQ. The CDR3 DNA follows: TGTGCCAGCAGCTTAGAGGGGGCTTTGTACAATGAGCAGTTCTTC. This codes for CASSLEGALYNEQFF. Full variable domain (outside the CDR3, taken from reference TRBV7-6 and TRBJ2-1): GAGVSQSPRYKVTKRGQDVALRCDPISGHVSLYWYRQALGQGPEFLTYFNYEAQQDKSGLPNDRFSAERPEGSISTLTIQRTEQRDSAMYRCASSLEGALYNEQFFGPGTRLTVL.

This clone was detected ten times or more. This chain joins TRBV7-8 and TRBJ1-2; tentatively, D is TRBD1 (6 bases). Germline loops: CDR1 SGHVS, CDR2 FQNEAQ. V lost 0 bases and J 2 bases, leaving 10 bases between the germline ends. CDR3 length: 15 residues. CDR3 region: CASSLAAGANYGYTF. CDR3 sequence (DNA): TGTGCCAGCAGCTTAGCGGCAGGGGCGAACTATGGCTACACCTTC.

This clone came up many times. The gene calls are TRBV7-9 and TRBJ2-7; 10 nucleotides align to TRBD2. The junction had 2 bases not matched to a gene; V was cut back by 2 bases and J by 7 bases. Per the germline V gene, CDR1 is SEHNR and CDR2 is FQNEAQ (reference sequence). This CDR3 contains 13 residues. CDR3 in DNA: TGTGCCAGCAGCTTATCACTAGCGGGAGAGCAGTACTTC. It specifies CASSLSLAGEQYF.

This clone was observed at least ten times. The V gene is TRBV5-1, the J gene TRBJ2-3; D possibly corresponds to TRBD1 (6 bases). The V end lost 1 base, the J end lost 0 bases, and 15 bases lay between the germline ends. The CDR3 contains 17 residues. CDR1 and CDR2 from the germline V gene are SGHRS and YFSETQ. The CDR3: CASSLRTEHPSTDTQYF. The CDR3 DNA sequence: TGCGCCAGCAGCTTGAGGACAGAACACCCTAGCACAGATACGCAGTATTTT.

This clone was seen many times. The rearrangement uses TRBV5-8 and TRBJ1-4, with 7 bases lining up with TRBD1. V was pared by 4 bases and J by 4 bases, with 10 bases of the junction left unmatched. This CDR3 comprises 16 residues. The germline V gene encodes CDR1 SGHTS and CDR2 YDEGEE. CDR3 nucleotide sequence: TGTGCCAGCAGCCGTACAGGGGCCGCATTTAATGAAAAACTGTTTTTT. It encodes CASSRTGAAFNEKLFF.

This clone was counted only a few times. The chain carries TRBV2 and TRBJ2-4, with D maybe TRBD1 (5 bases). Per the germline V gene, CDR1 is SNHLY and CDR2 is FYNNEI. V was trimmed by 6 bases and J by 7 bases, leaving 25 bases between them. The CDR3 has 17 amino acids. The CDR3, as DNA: TGTGCCAGCAGCCCCTGGACAATTGCCCCCTCTGGGAACATTCAGTACTTC. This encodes CASSPWTIAPSGNIQYF.

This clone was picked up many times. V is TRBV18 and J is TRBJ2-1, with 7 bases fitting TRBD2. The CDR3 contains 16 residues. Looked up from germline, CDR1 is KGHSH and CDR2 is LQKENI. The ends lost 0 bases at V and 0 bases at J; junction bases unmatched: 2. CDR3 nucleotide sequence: TGTGCCAGCTCACCACCCTCTAGCGGCTCCTACAATGAGCAGTTCTTC. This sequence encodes CASSPPSSGSYNEQFF.

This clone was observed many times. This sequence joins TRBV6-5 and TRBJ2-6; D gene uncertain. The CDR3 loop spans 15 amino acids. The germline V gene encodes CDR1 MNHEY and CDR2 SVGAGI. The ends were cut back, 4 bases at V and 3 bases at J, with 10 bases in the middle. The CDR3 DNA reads TGTGCCAGCAGTTCTGGCGGTCTTGGGGCCAACGTCCTGACTTTC. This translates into CASSSGGLGANVLTF.

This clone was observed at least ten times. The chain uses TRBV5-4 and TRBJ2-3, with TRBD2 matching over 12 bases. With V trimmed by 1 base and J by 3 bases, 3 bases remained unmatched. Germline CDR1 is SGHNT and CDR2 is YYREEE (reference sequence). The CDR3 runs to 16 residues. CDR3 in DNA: TGTGCCAGCAGCTTGAAACTAGCGGGGGGTACAGATACGCAGTATTTT. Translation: CASSLKLAGGTDTQYF.